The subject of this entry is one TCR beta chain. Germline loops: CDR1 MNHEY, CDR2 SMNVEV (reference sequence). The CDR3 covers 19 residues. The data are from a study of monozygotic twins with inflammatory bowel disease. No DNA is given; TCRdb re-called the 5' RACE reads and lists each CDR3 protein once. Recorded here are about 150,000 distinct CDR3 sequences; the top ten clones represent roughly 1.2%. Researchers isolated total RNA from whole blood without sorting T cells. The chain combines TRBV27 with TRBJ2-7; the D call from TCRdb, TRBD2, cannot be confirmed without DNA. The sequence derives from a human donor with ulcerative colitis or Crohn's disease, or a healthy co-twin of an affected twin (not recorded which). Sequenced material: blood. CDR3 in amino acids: CASSFRRTSGSDPPYEQYF.